The rows below give T cell receptor beta chains drawn from one sample of a study of regulatory T cells in long-lasting Graves disease. One entry per CDR3 protein results from TCRdb running MiXCR on the multiplex PCR reads. The table records 450,000 to 500,000 distinct CDR3 sequences, roughly 16% of them present only once. These records were also assigned to another study, of T cells in Graves' hyperthyroidism and ophthalmopathy.

This sample comprised peripheral blood mononuclear cells (PBMCs), obtained at new diagnosis, from a patient treated with antithyroid drugs. The receptor set was obtained from a man aged 40-49 years with Graves disease. CDR3s include the opening cysteine and the closing phenylalanine or tryptophan. The D gene is left open where the match is weak. Only part of the rows carry a size: once, few, many, or a class if the clone is expanded.

clone size | D gene | J gene | V gene | CDR3 protein | CDR3 DNA
few | TRBD2 | TRBJ2-7 | TRBV6-1 | CASSPPGLAWSYEQYF | TGTGCCAGCAGTCCACCGGGACTAGCGTGGTCCTACGAGCAGTACTTC
many | NA | TRBJ2-2 | TRBV3-1 | CASSQQGSDGELFF | TGTGCCAGCAGCCAACAGGGCTCGGACGGGGAGCTGTTTTTT
few | TRBD1 | TRBJ1-2 | TRBV29-1 | CSVAPGTVNYGYTF | TGCAGCGTAGCCCCCGGGACAGTAAACTATGGCTACACCTTC
many | NA | TRBJ1-2 | TRBV20-1 | CSAPRTANYGYTF | TGCAGTGCTCCTCGGACAGCAAACTATGGCTACACCTTC
many | TRBD1 | TRBJ1-1 | TRBV29-1 | CSVEVDRGTEAFF | TGCAGCGTTGAGGTCGACAGGGGAACTGAAGCTTTCTTT
NA | TRBD2 | TRBJ2-3 | TRBV19 | CASSMRTSGGDTQYF | TGTGCCAGTAGTATGAGGACTAGCGGGGGAGATACGCAGTATTTT
NA | TRBD1 | TRBJ1-5 | TRBV7-2 | CASSAPTGWSNQPQHF | TGTGCCAGCAGCGCCCCGACAGGGTGGAGCAATCAGCCCCAGCATTTT
few | TRBD2 | TRBJ2-5 | TRBV5-1 | CASSLVTSAQETQYF | TGCGCCAGCAGCTTGGTAACTAGCGCTCAAGAGACCCAGTACTTC
many | TRBD2 | TRBJ2-1 | TRBV18 | CASSPGLAGNSYNEQFF | TGTGCCAGCTCACCCGGACTAGCGGGAAACTCCTACAATGAGCAGTTCTTC
few | NA | TRBJ2-3 | TRBV6-2/TRBV6-3 | CASSYPLKVASERFSGTDTQYF | TGTGCCAGCAGTTACCCATTGAAGGTGGCCAGCGAGAGGTTCTCGGGCACAGATACGCAGTATTTT
many | NA | TRBJ2-7 | TRBV28 | CASSFGQGWYEQYF | TGTGCCAGCAGTTTCGGGCAGGGTTGGTACGAGCAGTACTTC
many | TRBD2 | TRBJ2-3 | TRBV20-1 | CSARSGGGSTDTQYF | TGCAGTGCTAGATCCGGGGGGGGGAGCACAGATACGCAGTATTTT
many | NA | TRBJ2-5 | TRBV20-1 | CSARFTYSRETQYF | TGCAGTGCTAGGTTTACGTATTCCAGAGAGACCCAGTACTTC
many | NA | TRBJ2-3 | TRBV2 | CASSDRTDTQYF | TGTGCCAGCAGTGACCGCACAGATACGCAGTATTTT
many | TRBD2 | TRBJ2-1 | TRBV5-1 | CASSQRESKGEQFF | TGCGCCAGCAGCCAGCGGGAGTCGAAGGGTGAGCAGTTCTTC
many | TRBD2 | TRBJ2-3 | TRBV2 | CATPPPGGPSDTQYF | TGTGCCACCCCTCCCCCGGGAGGGCCCTCAGATACGCAGTATTTT